One and the same sample provided the 16 T cell receptor beta chains below, sequenced in a study of early T cells in non-severe SARS-CoV-2 infection. TCRdb re-derived calls from the 5' RACE reads in MiXCR, one entry per CDR3 protein. This table holds roughly 53,000 distinct CDR3 sequences, roughly an eighth found once. The sequencing here drew on whole blood, taken at baseline. The receptors stem from an adult who was a healthcare worker with PCR-confirmed SARS-CoV-2 infection or an uninfected control (not recorded which).

V gene TRBV2 combines with J gene TRBJ2-1, with a tentative D call TRBD2 (6 bases). Germline V gene data show CDR1 as SNHLY and CDR2 as FYNNEI. This CDR3 is 11 amino acids long. The ends were cut back, 6 bases at V and 13 bases at J, with 13 bases in the middle. As DNA, the CDR3 is TGTGCCAGCAGCGTGACTAGTCATCAGTTCTTC. It codes for CASSVTSHQFF.

The chain joins TRBV25-1 to TRBJ2-7, with 9 bases that match TRBD1. J was trimmed by 5 bases and V by 2 bases; bases with no gene match: 7. Germline V gene lookup returns CDR1 MGHDK and CDR2 SYGVNS. CDR3 length equals 15 residues. The CDR3 DNA sequence: TGTGCCAGCAGTGAACCGGGACAGGGAAGCAACGAGCAGTACTTC. Its translation is CASSEPGQGSNEQYF.

The chain carries TRBV7-2 and TRBJ1-4; D unclear. CDR3 length: 16 residues. Trimming left V 1 base short and J 5 bases short, with 14 bases between. Germline lookup yields CDR1 SGHTA and CDR2 FQGNSA. The CDR3 loop is CASSLGSQLRNEKLFF. The CDR3 DNA follows: TGTGCCAGCAGCTTAGGCTCTCAGTTGCGCAATGAAAAACTGTTTTTT. The variable domain in full, completed from reference TRBV7-2 and TRBJ1-4, reads GAGVSQSPSNKVTEKGKDVELRCDPISGHTALYWYRQSLGQGLEFLIYFQGNSAPDKSGLPSDRFSAERTGGSVSTLTIQRTQQEDSAVYLCASSLGSQLRNEKLFFGSGTQLSVL.

The DNA for the CDR3 is TGTGCCAGCAGTGAAGCTTCGTATGAGCAGTTCTTC. It codes for CASSEASYEQFF. The rearrangement uses TRBV2 and TRBJ2-1; no reliable D call. Per the germline V gene, CDR1 is SNHLY and CDR2 is FYNNEI. V was trimmed by 0 bases and J by 8 bases, leaving 5 bases between them. This CDR3 comprises 12 residues.

The chain has TRBV20-1 and TRBJ2-7, with 13 positions matching TRBD2. The CDR3 is made up of 15 amino acids. V lost 3 bases and J lost 6; bases outside the gene matches: 8. Germline CDR1 is DFQATT and CDR2 is SNEGSKA (reference sequence). The CDR3 protein is CSASRTSGSGGEQYF. CDR3 nucleotide sequence: TGCAGTGCTAGCAGGACTAGCGGGAGCGGGGGCGAGCAGTACTTC.

There are a few counts of this clonotype. The V call is TRBV7-8, the J call TRBJ2-3; a weak D match, TRBD1 (6 bases). The CDR3 runs to 14 residues. V lost 5 bases to trimming and J lost 4 bases, with 13 bases between them. In germline, CDR1 is SGHVS, CDR2 FQNEAQ. Here the CDR3 reads CASSPSGTPDTQYF. The DNA of the CDR3 is TGTGCCAGCAGCCCATCCGGGACACCAGATACGCAGTATTTT.

The gene calls are TRBV6-2 or TRBV6-3 and TRBJ2-1; TRBD2 matches 9 bases. Losses at the gene ends were 5 bases for V and 10 bases for J; bases not matched to a gene: 6. CDR3 length: 13 residues. Germline CDR1 MNHEY, CDR2 SVGEGT. The CDR3 protein is CASSRGLAGEQFF. In DNA, the CDR3 is TGTGCCAGCAGTCGCGGGCTAGCGGGGGAGCAGTTCTTC.

The chain links TRBV7-9 to TRBJ2-5; 11 bases are shared with TRBD1. In germline, CDR1 is SEHNR, CDR2 FQNEAQ (reference sequence). CDR3 length: 17 residues. The V segment lost 0 bases and the J segment 4 bases; nucleotides outside the gene matches: 7. Here the CDR3 reads CASSLAPWDRGSETQYF. CDR3 nucleotide sequence: TGTGCCAGCAGCTTAGCCCCCTGGGACAGGGGGTCAGAGACCCAGTACTTC.

Here the CDR3 DNA reads TGTGCCAGCAGACGAGGGAGGGGAACCTCCTACGAGCAGTACTTC. Protein sequence: CASRRGRGTSYEQYF. This sequence joins TRBV11-2 and TRBJ2-7; 7 bases map to TRBD2. Germline CDR1 SGHAT, CDR2 FQNNGV. With V trimmed by 6 bases and J by 0 bases, 8 bases remained unmatched. The CDR3 has 15 residues.

This clonotype was picked up a small number of times. The chain is built from TRBV3-1 and TRBJ2-5, with a tentative D call TRBD2 (6 bases). The CDR3 runs 18 residues. In germline, CDR1 is LGHDT, CDR2 YNNKEL (reference sequence). Trimming left V 1 base short and J 3 bases short, with 21 bases between. In DNA form, the CDR3 reads TGTGCCAGCAGCCAAGGAAGCTTGGAGGGTCGGTTTAAAGAGACCCAGTACTTC. Residues: CASSQGSLEGRFKETQYF.

V is TRBV7-9 and J is TRBJ2-7; 13 nucleotides align to TRBD2. CDR1 is SEHNR and CDR2 is FQNEAQ in the germline V gene (reference sequence). V trimming: 4 bases; J trimming: 2 bases; junction bases outside the gene matches: 5. The CDR3 sequence is 16 residues long. CDR3 sequence reads: CASSWTSGSLAYEQYF. The CDR3 DNA sequence: TGTGCCAGCAGCTGGACTAGCGGGAGTCTAGCCTACGAGCAGTACTTC.

The gene calls are TRBV12-3 or TRBV12-4 and TRBJ2-7, with a tentative D call TRBD1 (6 bases). This CDR3 is 13 amino acids long. V was clipped by 7 bases and J by 0 bases, with 10 bases between them. CDR3 sequence: CASTRDTSYEQYF. The DNA of the CDR3 is TGTGCCAGCACCAGGGACACCTCCTACGAGCAGTACTTC.

This clonotype was counted many times. CDR3 coding DNA: TGCAGTGGATTTCGGACCGGGGAGCTGTTTTTT. Translating gives CSGFRTGELFF. The V and J genes are TRBV20-1 and TRBJ2-2; no clear D. The CDR3 is 11 residues long. The germline CDR1 and CDR2 sequences are DFQATT and SNEGSKA (reference sequence). V lost 7 bases, J lost 5 bases, and 8 bases lay in between.

This clonotype was observed a handful of times. CDR3 bases: TGTGCCAGCAGTTTTAGTTTTCGCGGGGCCGAGAACAATGAGCAGTTCTTC. Translated, it gives CASSFSFRGAENNEQFF. The genes are TRBV28 and TRBJ2-1; the D gene is possibly TRBD2 (6 bases). The CDR3 has 17 amino acids. CDR1 and CDR2 (germline): MDHEN, SYDVKM. V lost 3 bases and J 5 bases, leaving 20 bases between the germline ends.

Many counts were recorded for this clonotype. The rearrangement uses TRBV7-2 and TRBJ1-2, with 8 bases aligning to TRBD1. Germline V gene lookup returns CDR1 SGHTA and CDR2 FQGNSA. V lost 1 base to trimming and J lost 1 base; unmatched junction nucleotides: 5. The CDR3 has 16 residues. DNA of the CDR3: TGTGCCAGCAGCTTAGGGGACAGGACTTTTAACTATGGCTACACCTTC. Translating gives CASSLGDRTFNYGYTF. The variable domain in full, completed from reference TRBV7-2 and TRBJ1-2, reads GAGVSQSPSNKVTEKGKDVELRCDPISGHTALYWYRQSLGQGLEFLIYFQGNSAPDKSGLPSDRFSAERTGGSVSTLTIQRTQQEDSAVYLCASSLGDRTFNYGYTFGSGTRLTVV.

V and J are TRBV18 and TRBJ2-5; maybe TRBD2 (6 bases). The CDR3 covers 14 residues. Germline CDR1 reads KGHSH; CDR2 reads LQKENI. The ends were cut back, 2 bases at V and 2 bases at J, with 9 bases in the middle. The CDR3 nucleotides read TGTGCCAGCTCACCAGGGAGCGGGCAAGAGACCCAGTACTTC. Its translation: CASSPGSGQETQYF.